This T cell receptor (beta chain) was captured by sequencing in a study of cytomegalovirus exposure and HLA in healthy donors. The PCR had 60 Vbeta and 13 Jbeta primers. Measured with immunoSEQ multiplex PCR; TCRdb has only the in-frame clones, and not every one. The sample lists about 160,000 clones, 65% to 85% occurring once. The V end was cut by 7 bases, the J end by 5 bases, with 12 bases between. Germline V gene data show CDR1 as GTSNPN and CDR2 as SVGIG (reference sequence). The CDR3 has 11 residues. This clone appeared a few times. The sequence was obtained from a woman aged 50 to 60 in good health and CMV-seropositive. The specimen was PBMCs. This chain connects TRBV30 to TRBJ2-7; possibly TRBD2 for D (5 bases). CDR3 sequence: CAYLISDEQYF. The CDR3 DNA reads as TGTGCCTATTTAATTAGCGACGAGCAGTACTTC.